This entry lists 30 T cell receptor beta chains sequenced from one sample in a study of T cells in Graves' hyperthyroidism and ophthalmopathy. Amplification of TCR beta CDR3 regions used RNA as the template. TCR CDR3 regions were first amplified by RT-PCR with HTBI primers. MiXCR was run by TCRdb on the multiplex PCR reads, yielding one entry per CDR3 protein. Of a few hundred thousand distinct CDR3 sequences in the sample, roughly 14% are singletons; the top ten hold around 7.5%. The sequenced sample consisted of blood. Receptors were obtained from a woman in her thirties with Graves' hyperthyroidism.

The chain uses TRBV3-1 and TRBJ2-5, with 9 bases lining up with TRBD2. The germline gives CDR1 LGHDT, CDR2 YNNKEL (reference sequence). This CDR3 is built from 18 residues. V shed 4 bases and J 5 bases; nucleotides not matched to a gene: 17. For the CDR3, the DNA is TGTGCCAGCAGCCTCCGTGTAGCGGGAGCTACCCTAGGGGAGACCCAGTACTTC. This codes for CASSLRVAGATLGETQYF.

The chain employs TRBV12-3 or TRBV12-4 and TRBJ2-7; 13 positions agree with TRBD2. V trimming: 6 bases; J trimming: 6 bases; junction bases outside the gene matches: 8. The CDR3 totals 15 residues. The CDR3 DNA follows: TGTGCCAGCAGCGACAGGACTAGCGGGAGAGGCGAGCAGTACTTC. Its translation is CASSDRTSGRGEQYF.

The chain joins TRBV6-1 to TRBJ1-4; a possible D gene is TRBD1 (5 bases). CDR1 MNHNS and CDR2 SASEGT come from the germline V gene. V was pared by 7 bases and J by 7 bases, with 19 bases between. The CDR3 is 15 residues long. The CDR3 DNA sequence: TGTGCCAGCACCCGAGTTGGGGCGTTGTCTGAAAAACTGTTTTTT. This gives the protein CASTRVGALSEKLFF.

This clonotype was seen a handful of times. The chain links TRBV7-3 to TRBJ2-1; D is unresolved. Germline V gene lookup returns CDR1 SGHTA and CDR2 FQGTGA. The V and J ends lost 5 bases and 0 bases respectively, with 11 bases between them. This CDR3 comprises 15 residues. The DNA of the CDR3 is TGTGCCAGCAGCCCCCAAAGCCTCTCCTACAATGAGCAGTTCTTC. Amino acids: CASSPQSLSYNEQFF.

This clonotype showed up just a few times. The chain combines TRBV7-2 with TRBJ2-7; D call uncertain. Germline CDR1 reads SGHTA; CDR2 reads FQGNSA. Deletions cut 5 bases from V and 3 bases from J, with 17 bases between. CDR3 size: 15 residues. The CDR3 spells CASSKGFPGGYEQYF. The CDR3 bases are TGTGCCAGCAGCAAAGGATTCCCCGGCGGCTACGAGCAGTACTTC.

This clonotype was recorded at least ten times. The genes are TRBV18 and TRBJ2-7; tentative D call: TRBD1 (6 bases). CDR1 KGHSH and CDR2 LQKENI come from the germline V gene. With 1 base removed from V and 3 bases from J, the gap between germline ends came to 10 bases. There are 14 residues in the CDR3. The CDR3 reads CASSPLTGHYEQYF. CDR3 nucleotides: TGTGCCAGCTCACCACTGACGGGACACTACGAGCAGTACTTC.

This clonotype occurred many times. The chain links TRBV18 to TRBJ2-1, with a possible D match to TRBD2 (6 bases). Germline V gives CDR1 KGHSH, CDR2 LQKENI. V lost 1 base, J lost 5 bases, and 12 bases lay in between. This CDR3 spans 15 amino acids. The CDR3 region has the DNA TGTGCCAGCTCACCACGGTGGGAGGCCCACAATGAGCAGTTCTTC. It encodes CASSPRWEAHNEQFF. The full variable domain, rest sourced from reference TRBV18 and TRBJ2-1, is NAGVMQNPRHLVRRRGQEARLRCSPMKGHSHVYWYRQLPEEGLKFMVYLQKENIIDESGMPKERFSAEFPKEGPSILRIQQVVRGDSAAYFCASSPRWEAHNEQFFGPGTRLTVL.

The V call is TRBV5-1, the J call TRBJ2-3; D perhaps matches TRBD1 (5 bases). Germline CDR1 SGHRS, CDR2 YFSETQ. The CDR3 length is 16 residues. V dropped 3 bases and J dropped 4 bases, with 18 bases sitting between them. This CDR3 is CASSSGRGRAPDTQYF. The DNA of the CDR3 is TGCGCCAGCAGCTCCGGTAGGGGCAGGGCCCCAGATACGCAGTATTTT.

The CDR3 region has the DNA TGCAGTGCTAGAGCTGGGGAAGGTATCTATGGCTACACCTTC. Amino acid sequence: CSARAGEGIYGYTF. V usage is TRBV20-1 and J usage is TRBJ1-2, with D unclear. Germline V gene data show CDR1 as DFQATT and CDR2 as SNEGSKA (reference sequence). V lost 1 base and J lost 4, with 13 bases in between. The CDR3 sequence is 14 residues long.

This clonotype was picked up many times. The chain uses TRBV5-1 and TRBJ2-2; 8 bases line up with TRBD1. The CDR3 sequence is 14 residues long. With V trimmed by 7 bases and J by 6 bases, 8 bases remained unmatched. CDR1 is SGHRS, CDR2 YFSETQ, per germline. Here the CDR3 DNA reads TGCGCCAGCTCCGGGACAGGCGCCCCCGGGGAGCTGTTTTTT. It translates to CASSGTGAPGELFF.

This rearrangement joins TRBV4-1 to TRBJ2-7; D is unclear. The CDR3 is 13 residues long. Germline assignment: CDR1 MGHRA and CDR2 YSYEKL. V was shortened by 4 bases and J by 6 bases, with 13 bases between the two germline ends. The chain's CDR3 is CASSRIPIREQYF. CDR3 nucleotide sequence: TGCGCCAGCAGCCGAATCCCGATCCGCGAGCAGTACTTC.

This clonotype showed up many times. DNA for the CDR3: TGTGCCAGCATCCTTGTCGACAAATTTACTGAAGCTTTCTTT. Its translation is CASILVDKFTEAFF. The V and J genes are TRBV12-3 or TRBV12-4 and TRBJ1-1; no clear D. V was pared by 7 bases and J by 5 bases, with 17 bases between. The CDR3 consists of 14 residues.

This clonotype has at least ten counts. V and J are TRBV18 and TRBJ2-7; D remains unclear. The CDR3 has 15 amino acids. Germline CDR1 KGHSH, CDR2 LQKENI. V lost 0 bases and J lost 2, with 11 bases in between. CDR3 in DNA: TGTGCCAGCTCACCACCGTCCGCGCCCGCCTACGAGCAGTACTTC. As protein: CASSPPSAPAYEQYF.

This rearrangement joins TRBV12-3 or TRBV12-4 to TRBJ2-1; 7 nucleotides align to TRBD1. This CDR3 region has 15 residues. V lost 4 bases to trimming and J lost 5 bases; unmatched junction nucleotides: 8. The CDR3 sequence is CASSSYRGPNNEQFF. As DNA, the CDR3 is TGTGCCAGCAGTTCCTACAGGGGTCCGAACAATGAGCAGTTCTTC.

This clonotype turned up a few times. The chain carries TRBV6-1 and TRBJ1-5, with D tentatively TRBD1 (6 bases). This CDR3 region has 13 residues. V was clipped by 5 bases and J by 5 bases, with 10 bases between them. Looked up from germline, CDR1 is MNHNS and CDR2 is SASEGT. CDR3 bases: TGTGCCAGCAGTTATTACAGGGATCAGCCCCAGCATTTT. It encodes CASSYYRDQPQHF.

Only a few counts were recorded for this clonotype. The chain employs TRBV5-1 and TRBJ1-4; the match to TRBD1 covers 9 bases. Germline CDR1 and CDR2: SGHRS and YFSETQ. This CDR3 is 13 amino acids long. V was clipped by 4 bases and J by 7 bases; unmatched bases: 2. The CDR3 spells CASSQGQGEKLFF. CDR3 sequence (DNA): TGCGCCAGCAGCCAGGGACAGGGTGAAAAACTGTTTTTT.

This clonotype has at least ten counts. The rearrangement links TRBV11-2 to TRBJ1-2; TRBD1 might be the D (5 bases). V lost 1 base and J lost 11, with 11 bases in between. CDR1 is SGHAT, CDR2 FQNNGV, per germline. The CDR3 sequence is 12 residues long. The DNA for the CDR3 is TGTGCCAGCAGCTTAGGGACACGAGAGTACACCTTC. Protein product: CASSLGTREYTF. The whole variable domain, remainder taken from reference TRBV11-2 and TRBJ1-2, is EAGVAQSPRYKIIEKRQSVAFWCNPISGHATLYWYQQILGQGPKLLIQFQNNGVVDDSQLPKDRFSAERLKGVDSTLKIQPAKLEDSAVYLCASSLGTREYTFGSGTRLTVV.

The chain couples TRBV9 to TRBJ2-1; D is possibly TRBD2 (6 bases). CDR3 length: 15 amino acids. With 0 bases removed from V and 8 bases from J, the gap between germline ends came to 15 bases. From germline, CDR1 is SGDLS and CDR2 YYNGEE. In DNA form, the CDR3 reads TGTGCCAGCAGCGTAGGGAGGGCAAATCGGGATGAGCAGTTCTTC. It translates to CASSVGRANRDEQFF. Full variable domain (missing parts from reference TRBV9 and TRBJ2-1): DSGVTQTPKHLITATGQRVTLRCSPRSGDLSVYWYQQSLDQGLQFLIQYYNGEERAKGNILERFSAQQFPDLHSELNLSSLELGDSALYFCASSVGRANRDEQFFGPGTRLTVL.

This clonotype was recorded many times. V usage is TRBV10-1 and J usage is TRBJ2-1; 8 bases fit TRBD2. With 4 bases clipped from V and 8 bases from J, the junction kept 7 bases outside the gene matches. Germline V gene sequence: CDR1 WNHNN, CDR2 SYGVQD (reference sequence). The CDR3 contains 14 residues. This chain's CDR3 is CASSVSGSRDEQFF. The CDR3 region has the DNA TGCGCCAGCAGTGTCAGCGGGAGTAGGGATGAGCAGTTCTTC.

At least ten counts were recorded for this clonotype. The chain employs TRBV30 and TRBJ2-2, with D maybe TRBD1 (6 bases). The germline V gene has CDR1 GTSNPN and CDR2 SVGIG (reference sequence). CDR3 length: 14 residues. V dropped 3 bases and J dropped 6 bases, with 14 bases sitting between them. The CDR3 DNA is TGTGCCTGGAGCGAAACAGGGCCCGCCGGGGAGCTGTTTTTT. This translates into CAWSETGPAGELFF.

This clonotype was seen at least ten times. The V call is TRBV2, the J call TRBJ2-2; D not resolved. V lost 4 bases to trimming and J lost 1 base, with 13 bases between them. The germline gives CDR1 SNHLY, CDR2 FYNNEI. The CDR3 has 16 residues. This CDR3 is CASSGQSLKNTGELFF. CDR3 in DNA: TGTGCCAGCAGTGGGCAGAGCCTCAAGAACACCGGGGAGCTGTTTTTT.

This clonotype was counted many times. The genes are TRBV7-2 and TRBJ2-5, with 10 nucleotides matching TRBD2. The germline V gene has CDR1 SGHTA and CDR2 FQGNSA. The V segment lost 3 bases and the J segment 2 bases; nucleotides outside the gene matches: 6. The CDR3 loop spans 16 amino acids. In DNA form, the CDR3 reads TGTGCCAGCAGCTTGGCTAGCGGGAGTGGGCAAGAGACCCAGTACTTC. Protein sequence: CASSLASGSGQETQYF. Together with reference TRBV7-2 and TRBJ2-5, the CDR3 gives the full variable domain: GAGVSQSPSNKVTEKGKDVELRCDPISGHTALYWYRQSLGQGLEFLIYFQGNSAPDKSGLPSDRFSAERTGGSVSTLTIQRTQQEDSAVYLCASSLASGSGQETQYFGPGTRLLVL.

The genes are TRBV6-2 or TRBV6-3 and TRBJ2-7; D is perhaps TRBD1 (5 bases). Trimming shortened V by 6 bases and J by 3 bases, and 15 bases separated the two germline ends. CDR3 length: 14 residues. Germline lookup yields CDR1 MNHEY and CDR2 SVGEGT. The CDR3 DNA sequence: TGTGCCAGCAGGCCCCGACAGACCTTCTACGAGCAGTACTTC. Its translation: CASRPRQTFYEQYF.

The V gene is TRBV14, the J gene TRBJ1-3, with D hard to call. Germline lookup yields CDR1 SGHDN and CDR2 FVKESK. V dropped 4 bases and J dropped 0 bases, with 7 bases sitting between them. The CDR3 sequence is 14 residues long. DNA for the CDR3: TGTGCCAGCAGCCTAGACTACTCTGGAAACACCATATATTTT. Translation gives CASSLDYSGNTIYF.

The rearrangement links TRBV30 to TRBJ2-3; 8 positions agree with TRBD1. This CDR3 spans 15 amino acids. CDR1 and CDR2 from the germline V gene are GTSNPN and SVGIG (reference sequence). The V and J ends lost 7 bases and 5 bases, in that order; junction bases with no gene match: 14. CDR3 nucleotides: TGTGCCTCACGTTCCGGTCAGGGGGCAGGAGATACGCAGTATTTT. It yields the protein CASRSGQGAGDTQYF.

In this sample, this clonotype turned up many times. The rearrangement joins TRBV7-9 to TRBJ2-5, with TRBD2 matching 10 bases. V lost 2 bases to trimming and J lost 4 bases; unmatched junction nucleotides: 1. Germline V gene sequence: CDR1 SEHNR, CDR2 FQNEAQ (reference sequence). This CDR3 contains 14 residues. The CDR3 spells CASSLKREGETQYF. CDR3 in DNA: TGTGCCAGCAGCTTAAAGCGGGAGGGAGAGACCCAGTACTTC.

The V gene is TRBV4-1, the J gene TRBJ2-1; tentatively, D is TRBD1 (5 bases). Germline CDR1 is MGHRA and CDR2 is YSYEKL. The CDR3 has 14 residues. Trimming stripped 0 bases from V and 3 bases from J, with 6 bases between. The DNA for the CDR3 is TGCGCCAGCAGCCAAGATCAGGGCTACAATGAGCAGTTCTTC. Translating it yields CASSQDQGYNEQFF.

This clonotype was counted many times. The chain has TRBV5-1 and TRBJ2-2; 7 bases line up with TRBD1. J was trimmed by 4 bases and V by 7 bases; bases with no gene match: 7. Germline lookup yields CDR1 SGHRS and CDR2 YFSETQ. The length of the CDR3 is 14 residues. The CDR3: CASQGGGITGELFF. CDR3 nucleotides: TGCGCCAGCCAAGGGGGCGGTATCACCGGGGAGCTGTTTTTT.

A few counts support this clonotype. The CDR3 region has the DNA TGTGCCAGCAGCTTGGTCTGGAACTCTGAACGCACAGATACGCAGTATTTT. Translating it yields CASSLVWNSERTDTQYF. V usage is TRBV5-4 and J usage is TRBJ2-3; D unclear. Looked up from germline, CDR1 is SGHNT and CDR2 is YYREEE (reference sequence). The CDR3 has 17 amino acids. The V and J ends lost 0 bases and 1 base respectively, with 15 bases between them.

This clonotype was counted at least ten times. The chain recombines TRBV10-1 with TRBJ1-1; 9 bases align to TRBD1. The CDR3 consists of 15 residues. CDR1 is WNHNN, CDR2 SYGVQD, per germline (reference sequence). V lost 6 bases, J lost 1 base, and 6 bases stayed unmatched. CDR3 residues: CASSPRGQGNTEAFF. CDR3 in DNA: TGCGCCAGCAGCCCACGGGGACAGGGGAACACTGAAGCTTTCTTT.